The T cell receptor (beta chain) under discussion was sequenced for a study of T and B cells in COVID-19 patients. About the research overall: Critical illness requiring mechanical ventilation or extracorporeal membrane oxygenation affected about 55% of the roughly 20 active-infection patients.

Germline V lookup: CDR1 MRHNA, CDR2 SNTAGT. Trimming cost V 0 bases and J 1 base, with 6 bases left between them. This CDR3 is 14 amino acids long. This clonotype was counted a few times. Each TRB amplification used about 250-550 ng of genomic DNA from blood. TRB rearrangements were amplified by multiplex PCR with BIOMED2 TRB-A/B primers. From the multiplex PCR reads, TCRdb called clonotypes with MiXCR, one entry per CDR3 protein. The data contain over 10,000 distinct CDR3 sequences, 25% of them singletons. The sample taken for sequencing was blood. The rearrangement joins TRBV6-4 to TRBJ1-1; unclear D gene. This sequence originates from a human donor who had recovered from COVID-19. CDR3 region: CASSDSGENTEAFF. CDR3 nucleotides: TGTGCCAGCAGTGACTCAGGAGAGAACACTGAAGCTTTCTTT.